There are a few counts of the clone carrying this T cell receptor beta chain. This specimen comes from a study of blood T cell repertoires in COVID-19. Whole-study context: The United States, Italy and Spain were the sources of the acute and convalescent COVID-19 samples.

Trimming took 2 bases from V and 14 from J; bases not matched to a gene: 26. CDR1 is MRHNA, CDR2 SNTAGT, per germline. This CDR3 has 20 amino acids. As originally analysed: Amplification of reference gene primers provided the estimated nucleated cell counts. Sequenced by immunoSEQ multiplex PCR; TCRdb stores in-frame clones only, minus some. V and J calls and clone size come straight from that table; D and trimming were deduced from the DNA. The table has more than 95,000 clones, around four fifths seen once. Sequenced sample: peripheral blood. This TCR came from a human donor in a cohort sampled during active COVID-19. The rearrangement joins TRBV6-4 to TRBJ2-1; 11 nucleotides align to TRBD1. The CDR3 region is CASSDEEGQGGSLFWFAKFF. The DNA for the CDR3 is TGTGCCAGCAGTGACGAGGAGGGACAGGGGGGTAGTCTATTTTGGTTTGCGAAGTTCTTC.